This TCR beta chain was retrieved from a study of T cells in localized non-small cell lung cancer. Germline trimming cut 2 bases from V and 1 base from J; bases unmatched to any gene: 4. Germline V lookup: CDR1 MNHEY, CDR2 SMNVEV (reference sequence). The CDR3 extends over 15 amino acids. Clones were read by immunoSEQ multiplex PCR, and TCRdb kept only the in-frame ones, dropping some. The sample lists about 75,000 clones, 80% occurring once. Details on this clone: Antigen: not known.

General observations from the study: Longer survival (overall) was linked to higher T cell density in blood. For the top 100 tumor clones, a median about 50 also appeared in adjacent lung.

Source: peripheral blood, taken before any cancer treatment. The clonotype comes from a female donor older than 55 with stage I lung adenocarcinoma. The chain joins TRBV27 to TRBJ2-7, with TRBD2 identical over 8 bases. The CDR3: CASSLDLAGSYEQYF. DNA of the CDR3: TGTGCCAGCAGTTTAGATCTAGCGGGTTCCTACGAGCAGTACTTC.